A selection of T cell receptor beta chains follows, all from one sample in a study of cytomegalovirus exposure and HLA in healthy donors. Sequencing was performed with immunoSEQ multiplex PCR; in TCRdb, only in-frame clones are kept and a portion is missing. Among approximately 150,000 clones listed, approximately 86% were seen once. Sequencing was performed on PBMCs. The receptors were sampled from a man aged 18-30 years in good health and CMV-seropositive. Each CDR3 is given with its conserved first and last residue. D genes are given only for firm matches. Clone size is not always given. Where it is, it says once, few, many or a class for expanded clones.

abundance: NA; j_gene: TRBJ2-7; d_gene: TRBD2; v_gene: TRBV6-5; CDR3aa: CASSTLAGDYEQYF; CDR3nt: TGTGCCAGCAGTACTCTAGCGGGAGATTACGAGCAGTACTTC
abundance: NA; j_gene: TRBJ1-2; d_gene: NA; v_gene: TRBV19; CDR3aa: CASRISGRGDYGYTF; CDR3nt: TGTGCCAGTAGGATCTCCGGAAGGGGTGACTATGGCTACACCTTC
abundance: NA; j_gene: TRBJ1-5; d_gene: NA; v_gene: TRBV7-3; CDR3aa: CASSLYGQPNQPQHF; CDR3nt: TGTGCCAGCAGCTTATACGGACAGCCAAATCAGCCCCAGCATTTT
abundance: NA; j_gene: TRBJ1-6; d_gene: NA; v_gene: TRBV7-9; CDR3aa: CASSTQGGSYNSPLHF; CDR3nt: TGTGCCAGCAGCACTCAGGGAGGATCCTATAATTCACCCCTCCACTTT
abundance: NA; j_gene: TRBJ2-5; d_gene: TRBD2; v_gene: TRBV7-9; CDR3aa: CASSLILREGQETQYF; CDR3nt: TGTGCCAGCAGCTTGATTTTGCGGGAGGGCCAAGAGACCCAGTACTTC
abundance: NA; j_gene: TRBJ2-2; d_gene: NA; v_gene: TRBV11-2; CDR3aa: CASSLEAANTGELFF; CDR3nt: TGTGCCAGCAGCTTGGAGGCGGCGAACACCGGGGAGCTGTTTTTT
abundance: once; j_gene: TRBJ2-1; d_gene: TRBD2; v_gene: TRBV15; CDR3aa: CATRRRGRSEQFF; CDR3nt: TGTGCCACCAGACGGCGGGGGAGGAGTGAGCAGTTCTTC
abundance: NA; j_gene: TRBJ2-6; d_gene: NA; v_gene: TRBV15; CDR3aa: CATSRDRGANVLTF; CDR3nt: TGTGCCACCAGCAGAGATCGGGGGGCCAACGTCCTGACTTTC
abundance: NA; j_gene: TRBJ2-7; d_gene: TRBD1; v_gene: TRBV29-1; CDR3aa: CSALGTGRYEQYF; CDR3nt: TGCAGCGCCTTAGGGACAGGGAGATACGAGCAGTACTTC
abundance: NA; j_gene: TRBJ2-1; d_gene: TRBD2; v_gene: TRBV5-4; CDR3aa: CASSFPSGGAHEQFF; CDR3nt: TGTGCCAGCAGCTTTCCTAGCGGGGGGGCGCATGAGCAGTTCTTC
abundance: NA; j_gene: TRBJ2-2; d_gene: TRBD2; v_gene: TRBV13; CDR3aa: CASSLGGTGELFF; CDR3nt: TGTGCCAGCAGCCTCGGGGGGACCGGGGAGCTGTTTTTT
abundance: NA; j_gene: TRBJ2-1; d_gene: TRBD2; v_gene: TRBV7-6; CDR3aa: CASSRLLAGSYNEQFF; CDR3nt: TGTGCCAGCAGCCGCCTTCTAGCGGGTAGCTACAATGAGCAGTTCTTC
abundance: NA; j_gene: TRBJ2-7; d_gene: TRBD2; v_gene: TRBV7-8; CDR3aa: CASRFSGSPSYEQYF; CDR3nt: TGTGCCAGCAGGTTTAGCGGGTCGCCCTCCTACGAGCAGTACTTC
abundance: few; j_gene: TRBJ2-7; d_gene: NA; v_gene: TRBV7-9; CDR3aa: CASSLPRMGLGTYEQYF; CDR3nt: TGTGCCAGCAGCTTACCCCGTATGGGACTGGGGACTTACGAGCAGTACTTC
abundance: NA; j_gene: TRBJ2-7; d_gene: TRBD2; v_gene: TRBV28; CDR3aa: CASSRLAGVAEQYF; CDR3nt: TGTGCCAGCAGTCGACTAGCGGGAGTTGCCGAGCAGTACTTC
abundance: NA; j_gene: TRBJ2-7; d_gene: TRBD2; v_gene: TRBV11-1; CDR3aa: CASSFASGIYEQYF; CDR3nt: TGTGCCAGCAGCTTCGCTAGCGGGATTTACGAGCAGTACTTC
abundance: once; j_gene: TRBJ1-4; d_gene: TRBD1; v_gene: TRBV7-2; CDR3aa: CASSLTGDEKLFF; CDR3nt: TGTGCCAGCAGCTTAACAGGGGACGAAAAACTGTTTTTT
abundance: NA; j_gene: TRBJ1-4; d_gene: NA; v_gene: TRBV6-4; CDR3aa: CASSDDSANEKLFF; CDR3nt: TGTGCCAGCAGTGATGACAGCGCAAATGAAAAACTGTTTTTT